This T cell receptor (beta chain) was recovered during a study of T cell responses to AZD1222 COVID-19 vaccine. Study-level findings and limits: Mostly white British, mostly female donors; authors suggested clonal diversity may be underestimated.

Measured with immunoSEQ multiplex PCR; TCRdb has only the in-frame clones, and not every one. In the table there are approximately 140,000 clones, more than 90% of which are singletons. V dropped 0 bases and J dropped 4 bases, with 13 bases sitting between them. The CDR3 consists of 15 residues. Germline V gene sequence: CDR1 SGHTS, CDR2 YDEGEE. Details on this clone: Its specificity is unknown.

The sequence was collected from an adult who received the AZD1222 COVID-19 vaccine. The rearrangement links TRBV5-8 to TRBJ1-1; D possibly corresponds to TRBD1 (5 bases). The sequencing used peripheral blood, collected 28 days after the second AZD1222 dose. CDR3 region: CASSLGTGGITEAFF. The CDR3 DNA follows: TGTGCCAGCAGCTTGGGGACGGGGGGTATCACTGAAGCTTTCTTT.